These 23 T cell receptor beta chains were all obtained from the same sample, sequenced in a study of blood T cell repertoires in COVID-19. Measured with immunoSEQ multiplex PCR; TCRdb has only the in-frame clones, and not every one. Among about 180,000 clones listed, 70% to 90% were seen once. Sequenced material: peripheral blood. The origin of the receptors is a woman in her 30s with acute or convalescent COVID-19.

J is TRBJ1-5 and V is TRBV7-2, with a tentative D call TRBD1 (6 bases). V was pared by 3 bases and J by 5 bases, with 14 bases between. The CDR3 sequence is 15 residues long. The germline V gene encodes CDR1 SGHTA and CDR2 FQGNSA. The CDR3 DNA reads TGTGCCAGCAGCTTTAACTGGGCAGGGGATCAGCCCCAGCATTTT. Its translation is CASSFNWAGDQPQHF. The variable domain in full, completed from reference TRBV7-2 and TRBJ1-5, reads GAGVSQSPSNKVTEKGKDVELRCDPISGHTALYWYRQSLGQGLEFLIYFQGNSAPDKSGLPSDRFSAERTGGSVSTLTIQRTQQEDSAVYLCASSFNWAGDQPQHFGDGTRLSIL.

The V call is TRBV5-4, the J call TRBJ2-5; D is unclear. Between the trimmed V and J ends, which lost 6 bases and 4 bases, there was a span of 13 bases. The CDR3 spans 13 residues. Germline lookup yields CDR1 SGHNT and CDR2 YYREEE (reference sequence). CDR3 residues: CASNQRSSETQYF. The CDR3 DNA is TGTGCCAGCAACCAAAGGAGTTCAGAGACCCAGTACTTC.

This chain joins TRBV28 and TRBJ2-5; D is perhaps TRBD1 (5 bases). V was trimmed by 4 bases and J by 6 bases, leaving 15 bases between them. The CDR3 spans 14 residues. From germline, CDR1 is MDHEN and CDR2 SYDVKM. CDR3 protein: CASSSLSGLKTQYF. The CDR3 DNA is TGTGCCAGCAGTTCGCTTTCAGGGTTAAAGACCCAGTACTTC. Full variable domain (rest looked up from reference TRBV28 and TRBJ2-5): DVKVTQSSRYLVKRTGEKVFLECVQDMDHENMFWYRQDPGLGLRLIYFSYDVKMKEKGDIPEGYSVSREKKERFSLILESASTNQTSMYLCASSSLSGLKTQYFGPGTRLLVL.

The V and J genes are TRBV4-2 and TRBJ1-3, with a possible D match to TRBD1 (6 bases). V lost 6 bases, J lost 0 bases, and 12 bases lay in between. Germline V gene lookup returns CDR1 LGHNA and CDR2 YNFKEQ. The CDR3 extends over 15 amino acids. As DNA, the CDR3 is TGTGCCAGCAGAACCGGGACAATCTCTGGAAACACCATATATTTT. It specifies CASRTGTISGNTIYF.

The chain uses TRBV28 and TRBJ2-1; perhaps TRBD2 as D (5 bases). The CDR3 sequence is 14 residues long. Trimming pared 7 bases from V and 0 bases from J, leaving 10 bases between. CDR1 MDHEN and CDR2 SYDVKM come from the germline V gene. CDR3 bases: TGTGCCAGCAAGTCGGGGAGCTCCTACAATGAGCAGTTCTTC. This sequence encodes CASKSGSSYNEQFF. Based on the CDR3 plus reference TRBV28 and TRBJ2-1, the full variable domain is DVKVTQSSRYLVKRTGEKVFLECVQDMDHENMFWYRQDPGLGLRLIYFSYDVKMKEKGDIPEGYSVSREKKERFSLILESASTNQTSMYLCASKSGSSYNEQFFGPGTRLTVL.

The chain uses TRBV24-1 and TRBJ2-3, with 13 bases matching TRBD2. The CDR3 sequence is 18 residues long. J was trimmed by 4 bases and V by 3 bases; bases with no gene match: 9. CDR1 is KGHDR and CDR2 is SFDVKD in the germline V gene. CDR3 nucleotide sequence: TGTGCCACCAGTGATCCAAAAGGGACTAGCGGGACTCCAGATACGCAGTATTTT. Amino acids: CATSDPKGTSGTPDTQYF.

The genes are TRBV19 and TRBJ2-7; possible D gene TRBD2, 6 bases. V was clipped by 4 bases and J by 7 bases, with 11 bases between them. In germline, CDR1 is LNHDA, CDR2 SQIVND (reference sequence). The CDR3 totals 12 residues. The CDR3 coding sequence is TGTGCCAGTAGTACGCACCGGGGGGAGCAGTACTTC. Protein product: CASSTHRGEQYF.

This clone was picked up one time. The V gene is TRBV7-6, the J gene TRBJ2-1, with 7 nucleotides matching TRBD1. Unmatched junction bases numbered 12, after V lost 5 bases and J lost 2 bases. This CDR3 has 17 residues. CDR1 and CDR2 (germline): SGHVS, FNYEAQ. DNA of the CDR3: TGTGCCAGCAGCCCATCCCGGGACAGCCGAACCTACAATGAGCAGTTCTTC. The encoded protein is CASSPSRDSRTYNEQFF. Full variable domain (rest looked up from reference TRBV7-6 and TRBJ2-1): GAGVSQSPRYKVTKRGQDVALRCDPISGHVSLYWYRQALGQGPEFLTYFNYEAQQDKSGLPNDRFSAERPEGSISTLTIQRTEQRDSAMYRCASSPSRDSRTYNEQFFGPGTRLTVL.

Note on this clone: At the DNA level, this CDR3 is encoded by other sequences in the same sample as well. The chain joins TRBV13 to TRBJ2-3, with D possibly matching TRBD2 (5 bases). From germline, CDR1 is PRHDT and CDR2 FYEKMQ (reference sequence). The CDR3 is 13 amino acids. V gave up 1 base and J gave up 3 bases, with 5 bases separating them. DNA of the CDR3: TGTGCCAGCAGCTTAGCGGGGACAGATACGCAGTATTTT. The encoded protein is CASSLAGTDTQYF.

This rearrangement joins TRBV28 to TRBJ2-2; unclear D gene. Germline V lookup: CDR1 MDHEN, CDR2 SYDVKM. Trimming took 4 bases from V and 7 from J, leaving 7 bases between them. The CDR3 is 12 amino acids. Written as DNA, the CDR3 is TGTGCCAGCAGTTCGTTTAGCGGGGAGCTGTTTTTT. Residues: CASSSFSGELFF.

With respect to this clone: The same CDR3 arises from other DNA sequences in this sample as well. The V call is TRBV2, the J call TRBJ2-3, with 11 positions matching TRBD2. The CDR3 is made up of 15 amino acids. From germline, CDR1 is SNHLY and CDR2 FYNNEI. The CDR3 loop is CATIISGRAADTQYF. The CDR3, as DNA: TGTGCTACCATAATTAGCGGGAGGGCCGCAGATACGCAGTATTTT.

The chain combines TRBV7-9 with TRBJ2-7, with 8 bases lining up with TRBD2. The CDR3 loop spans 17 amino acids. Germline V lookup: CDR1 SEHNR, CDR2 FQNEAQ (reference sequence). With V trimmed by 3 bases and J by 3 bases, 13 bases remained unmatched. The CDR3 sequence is CASSFGYNSGKSYEQYF. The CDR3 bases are TGTGCCAGCAGCTTCGGCTACAATAGCGGGAAGAGCTACGAGCAGTACTTC.

CDR3 nucleotides: TGTGCCAGCAGGGGGCGAGTTGGCTACACCTTC. Its translation: CASRGRVGYTF. This rearrangement joins TRBV6-5 to TRBJ1-2, with D perhaps matching TRBD1 (5 bases). Germline loops: CDR1 MNHEY, CDR2 SVGAGI. This CDR3 is 11 amino acids long. V was cut by 6 bases and J by 7 bases, with 9 bases left in between.

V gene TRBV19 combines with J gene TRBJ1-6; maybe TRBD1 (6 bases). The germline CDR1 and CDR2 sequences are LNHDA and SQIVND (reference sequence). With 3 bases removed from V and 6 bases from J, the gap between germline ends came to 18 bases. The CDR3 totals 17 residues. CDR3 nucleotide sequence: TGTGCCAGTAGTATCGACTTTCCGGGACAACTTAATTCACCCCTCCACTTT. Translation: CASSIDFPGQLNSPLHF.

The CDR3 loop is CASSPLGGNEKLFF. The CDR3 DNA reads TGTGCCAGCAGTCCACTCGGGGGAAATGAAAAACTGTTTTTT. This chain joins TRBV27 and TRBJ1-4, with a tentative D call TRBD1 (5 bases). Trimming stripped 5 bases from V and 5 bases from J, with 12 bases between. The CDR3 consists of 14 residues. Germline CDR1 reads MNHEY; CDR2 reads SMNVEV (reference sequence).

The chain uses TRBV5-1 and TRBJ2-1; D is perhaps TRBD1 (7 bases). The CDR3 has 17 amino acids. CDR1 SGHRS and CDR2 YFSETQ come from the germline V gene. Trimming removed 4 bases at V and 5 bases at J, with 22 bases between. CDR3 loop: CASSARPPGQRDNEQFF. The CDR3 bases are TGCGCCAGCAGCGCCCGGCCACCGGGACAGCGGGACAATGAGCAGTTCTTC.

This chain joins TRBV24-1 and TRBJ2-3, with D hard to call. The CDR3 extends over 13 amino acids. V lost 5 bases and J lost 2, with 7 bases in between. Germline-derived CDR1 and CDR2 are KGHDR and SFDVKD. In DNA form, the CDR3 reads TGTGCCACCAGTGGTCGGGTCACAGATACGCAGTATTTT. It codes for CATSGRVTDTQYF.

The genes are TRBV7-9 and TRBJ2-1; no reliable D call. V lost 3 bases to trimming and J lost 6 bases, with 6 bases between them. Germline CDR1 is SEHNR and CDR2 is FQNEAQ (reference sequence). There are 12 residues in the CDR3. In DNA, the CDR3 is TGTGCCAGCAGCTTCTACCGCAATGAGCAGTTCTTC. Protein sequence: CASSFYRNEQFF.

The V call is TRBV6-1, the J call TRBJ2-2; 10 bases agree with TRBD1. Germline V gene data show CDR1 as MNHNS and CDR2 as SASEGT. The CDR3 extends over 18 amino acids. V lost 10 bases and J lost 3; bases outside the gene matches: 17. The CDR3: CATGDEGYGTGDTGELFF. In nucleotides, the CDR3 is TGTGCCACCGGTGATGAAGGTTACGGGACAGGGGACACCGGGGAGCTGTTTTTT.

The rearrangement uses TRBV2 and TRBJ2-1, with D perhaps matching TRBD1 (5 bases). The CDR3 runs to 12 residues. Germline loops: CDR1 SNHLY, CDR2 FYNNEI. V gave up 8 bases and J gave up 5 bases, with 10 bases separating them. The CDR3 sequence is CASGRQHNEQFF. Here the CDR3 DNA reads TGTGCCAGCGGCCGACAGCACAATGAGCAGTTCTTC.

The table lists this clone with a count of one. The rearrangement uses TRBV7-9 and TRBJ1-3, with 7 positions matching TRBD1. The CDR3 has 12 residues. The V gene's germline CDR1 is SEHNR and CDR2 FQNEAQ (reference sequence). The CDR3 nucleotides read TGTGCAACCGGGACAGACCGAAACACCATATATTTT. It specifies CATGTDRNTIYF.

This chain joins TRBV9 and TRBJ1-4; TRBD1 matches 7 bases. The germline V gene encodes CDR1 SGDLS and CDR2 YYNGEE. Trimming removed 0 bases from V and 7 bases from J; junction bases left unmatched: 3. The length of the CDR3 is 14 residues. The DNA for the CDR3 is TGTGCCAGCAGCGTAGCAGGGGGTCGTGAAAAACTGTTTTTT. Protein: CASSVAGGREKLFF.

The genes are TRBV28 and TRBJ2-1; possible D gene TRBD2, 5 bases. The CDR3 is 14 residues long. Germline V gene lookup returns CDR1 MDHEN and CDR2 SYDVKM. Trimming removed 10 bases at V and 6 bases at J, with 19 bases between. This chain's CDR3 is CATDAERSSNEQFF. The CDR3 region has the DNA TGTGCCACCGACGCGGAGCGGTCAAGCAATGAGCAGTTCTTC.